This TCR beta chain was captured by sequencing in a study of a mutant IDH1 vaccine in newly diagnosed glioma. Study context: Beginning 4-6 weeks after radiotherapy alone, or with temozolomide cycles, vaccination took place. Most patients had radiochemotherapy with temozolomide before enrollment; others had one alone.

Specified time point: week 23, last vaccination. Topical imiquimod accompanied each vaccine dose, which consisted of 300 ug of mutant IDH1 20-mer peptide. As for this clone: Its antigen is unidentified.

Generated by immunoSEQ multiplex PCR, the TCRdb table keeps only in-frame clones and is missing some. The table has some 27,000 clones, around 80% seen once. This CDR3 comprises 15 residues. Deletions cut 8 bases from V and 4 bases from J, with 18 bases between. Germline V gene lookup returns CDR1 SGHTA and CDR2 FQGNSA. The sample in question was PBMCs, obtained from a glioma patient whose treatment included an IDH1 peptide vaccine. The origin of this receptor is a woman in her 30s with glioma. The V gene is TRBV7-2, the J gene TRBJ1-5, with D possibly TRBD1 on 5 matching bases. The CDR3 bases are TGTGCCAGCGCCCTCGAGAGGGGCGTGAATCAGCCCCAGCATTTT. Encoded protein: CASALERGVNQPQHF. Supplemented by reference TRBV7-2 and TRBJ1-5, the full variable domain reads GAGVSQSPSNKVTEKGKDVELRCDPISGHTALYWYRQSLGQGLEFLIYFQGNSAPDKSGLPSDRFSAERTGGSVSTLTIQRTQQEDSAVYLCASALERGVNQPQHFGDGTRLSIL.